This passage covers 17 T cell receptor beta chains from one sample sequenced in a study of monozygotic twins with cystic fibrosis. Here immunoSEQ multiplex PCR was the method, and the copy in TCRdb shows in-frame clones only, minus some. Found here are tens of thousands of clones, 97% of them singletons; the top ten hold about 0.16%. Sequenced input: blood. The receptors were gathered from a girl aged 5 to 17 with cystic fibrosis.

The chain carries TRBV6-6 and TRBJ2-5; the D is unclear. The V gene's germline CDR1 is MNHNY and CDR2 SVGAGI (reference sequence). V gave up 6 bases and J gave up 2 bases, with 13 bases separating them. The CDR3 totals 14 residues. The CDR3 DNA sequence: TGTGCCAGCAGCCCGGTGACGATACAAGAGACCCAGTACTTC. Its protein product is CASSPVTIQETQYF.

CDR3 sequence reads: CAISERGALTEAFF. DNA of the CDR3: TGTGCCATCAGTGAACGGGGGGCCCTCACTGAAGCTTTCTTT. The chain uses TRBV10-3 and TRBJ1-1; TRBD1 might be the D (6 bases). Germline loops: CDR1 ENHRY, CDR2 SYGVKD. CDR3 length equals 14 residues. V was clipped by 3 bases and J by 4 bases, with 12 bases between them.

V gene TRBV7-2 combines with J gene TRBJ2-7; D unclear. This CDR3 is built from 15 residues. Germline CDR1 is SGHTA and CDR2 is FQGNSA. With 2 bases removed from V and 2 bases from J, the gap between germline ends came to 13 bases. CDR3 in DNA: TGTGCCAGCAGCTTAAGGTGGCTCGTTACCTACGAGCAGTACTTC. Amino acid sequence: CASSLRWLVTYEQYF.

V and J are TRBV6-1 and TRBJ2-7, with a tentative D call TRBD1 (5 bases). The CDR3 consists of 14 residues. Germline V gives CDR1 MNHNS, CDR2 SASEGT. V was pared by 8 bases and J by 5 bases, with 19 bases between. The CDR3 sequence: CASVSIGDRDEQYV. DNA of the CDR3: TGTGCCAGCGTCAGTATAGGGGATCGGGACGAGCAGTACGTC.

This sequence joins TRBV27 and TRBJ2-2, with TRBD2 matching 7 bases. This CDR3 comprises 15 residues. The germline V gene has CDR1 MNHEY and CDR2 SMNVEV (reference sequence). J gave up 6 bases and V 3 bases, and 7 bases lay outside the gene matches. For the CDR3, the DNA is TGTGCCAGCAGTTTTTGGCAGGGAGGGGCCGGGGAGCTGTTTTTT. This translates into CASSFWQGGAGELFF.

The chain recombines TRBV6-6 with TRBJ2-3; possible D gene TRBD2, 5 bases. There are 13 residues in the CDR3. Germline CDR1 reads MNHNY; CDR2 reads SVGAGI (reference sequence). The V end was cut by 6 bases, the J end by 5 bases, with 12 bases between. The CDR3 DNA is TGTGCCAGCAGCCCCCCCGGGGTAGATACGCAGTATTTT. This gives the protein CASSPPGVDTQYF.

This chain joins TRBV5-1 and TRBJ2-3, with TRBD2 identical over 8 bases. Germline values: CDR1 SGHRS, CDR2 YFSETQ. This CDR3 region has 19 residues. The V and J ends lost 2 bases and 3 bases, in that order; junction bases with no gene match: 17. The CDR3 DNA reads as TGCGCCAGCAGCTTCTCTGCGATAGCGGGACCTGAACGAACAGATACGCAGTATTTT. Translating it yields CASSFSAIAGPERTDTQYF. The complete variable domain, with remaining parts taken from reference TRBV5-1 and TRBJ2-3, reads KAGVTQTPRYLIKTRGQQVTLSCSPISGHRSVSWYQQTPGQGLQFLFEYFSETQRNKGNFPGRFSGRQFSNSRSEMNVSTLELGDSALYLCASSFSAIAGPERTDTQYFGPGTRLTVL.

The chain joins TRBV27 to TRBJ2-3; D ambiguous. Trimming cost V 11 bases and J 3 bases, with 9 bases left between them. Germline CDR1 reads MNHEY; CDR2 reads SMNVEV (reference sequence). There are 11 residues in the CDR3. Written as DNA, the CDR3 is TGTGCCCAGCCGGAGACAGATACGCAGTATTTT. Its protein is CAQPETDTQYF.

The rearrangement uses TRBV7-7 and TRBJ1-2, with 8 bases matching TRBD1. The CDR3 totals 15 residues. Germline V gene lookup returns CDR1 SSHAT and CDR2 FNYEAQ (reference sequence). V trimming: 4 bases; J trimming: 1 base; junction bases outside the gene matches: 5. The CDR3 spells CASSSQTGVNYGYTF. In DNA form, the CDR3 reads TGTGCCAGCAGCTCCCAGACAGGGGTTAACTATGGCTACACCTTC.

This CDR3 reads CAVWDAPTNEKLFF. CDR3 coding DNA: TGTGCGGTGTGGGACGCACCAACTAATGAAAAACTGTTTTTT. This chain connects TRBV27 to TRBJ1-4; a weak D match, TRBD1 (5 bases). Per the germline V gene, CDR1 is MNHEY and CDR2 is SMNVEV (reference sequence). CDR3 length: 14 amino acids.

This chain links TRBV19 with TRBJ2-4; D is uncertain. Germline V gene data show CDR1 as LNHDA and CDR2 as SQIVND (reference sequence). CDR3 length: 11 amino acids. The V end was cut by 9 bases, the J end by 8 bases, with 11 bases between. The CDR3 bases are TGTGCCAGCCGCTGGGCGGACATTCAGTACTTC. Protein sequence: CASRWADIQYF.

The chain joins TRBV7-2 to TRBJ2-6, with unresolved D. Germline CDR1 is SGHTA and CDR2 is FQGNSA. V lost 5 bases to trimming and J lost 1 base, with 6 bases between them. The CDR3 is 14 amino acids. The chain's CDR3 is CASSGESGANVLTF. The DNA of the CDR3 is TGTGCCAGCAGCGGGGAATCTGGGGCCAACGTCCTGACTTTC.

The chain couples TRBV7-9 to TRBJ2-3; the D call may be TRBD1 or TRBD2 (5 bases each). CDR1 is SEHNR and CDR2 is FQNEAQ in the germline V gene (reference sequence). CDR3 length: 15 residues. V dropped 5 bases and J dropped 4 bases, with 16 bases sitting between them. Written as DNA, the CDR3 is TGTGCCAGCAGCCCATTGGCAGGGAGAGCAGATACGCAGTATTTT. It yields the protein CASSPLAGRADTQYF.

V gene TRBV10-3 combines with J gene TRBJ2-2, with TRBD1 matching over 9 bases. Germline CDR1 ENHRY, CDR2 SYGVKD. The V gene end was trimmed by 3 bases and the J gene end by 5 bases; junction bases not matched to a gene: 7. The CDR3 is 16 residues long. The CDR3 DNA follows: TGTGCCATCAGTGAAGGGACAGGGAGAATGACCGGGGAGCTGTTTTTT. Its protein product is CAISEGTGRMTGELFF.

This clone occurred once. This chain uses TRBV15 with TRBJ2-1; D may be TRBD1 or TRBD2 (5 bases each). The CDR3 runs 14 residues. Germline lookup yields CDR1 LNHNV and CDR2 YYDKDF (reference sequence). V was trimmed by 5 bases and J by 10 bases, leaving 18 bases between them. DNA of the CDR3: TGTGCCACCAGCCCACATTCGGGGACGTCCGAGCAGTTCTTC. It yields the protein CATSPHSGTSEQFF.

The chain employs TRBV5-1 and TRBJ1-5; D may be TRBD1 (6 bases). This CDR3 is 13 amino acids long. Germline assignment: CDR1 SGHRS and CDR2 YFSETQ. Trimming pared 3 bases from V and 7 bases from J, leaving 11 bases between. In nucleotides, the CDR3 is TGCGCCAGCAGCTCAGGGGAGGGCCAGCCCCAGCATTTT. This codes for CASSSGEGQPQHF.

V and J are TRBV9 and TRBJ1-1; possible D gene TRBD1, 6 bases. The CDR3 is 15 residues long. Germline CDR1 and CDR2: SGDLS and YYNGEE. V shed 0 bases and J shed 5 bases, with 14 bases lying between them. CDR3 DNA: TGTGCCAGCAGCGTAGGAGGACAGCCGGGGACTGAAGCTTTCTTT. It encodes CASSVGGQPGTEAFF.